The sequence of this T cell receptor (beta chain) was determined in a study of T cells after yellow fever vaccination. This clonotype was observed a handful of times. What it binds is not known. Template-switching 5'RACE yielded the TCR cDNA; a universal primer site and UMIs were added in the process. TCRdb independently ran MiXCR on the 5' RACE reads; one entry per CDR3 protein. The sample has 300,000 to 400,000 distinct CDR3 sequences, about 10% seen once. Per germline, CDR1 SGHTA and CDR2 FQGNSA. Trimming took 1 base from V and 0 from J, leaving 9 bases between them. The CDR3 covers 15 residues. Points from the study as a whole: The presence of abundant clonotypes contaminating from the bulk population was possible in FACS-sorted repertoires. Primary-vaccination clones mostly resurfaced post-booster (just under 98% CD4, more than 85% CD8).

Specimen: CD4+ T cells sorted from PBMCs, collected 45 days after the yellow fever booster vaccination. The receptor's source is a man in his late teens or twenties who received the YFV17D yellow fever vaccine. The J gene is TRBJ2-5, the V gene TRBV7-2, with D unclear. The DNA for the CDR3 is TGTGCCAGCAGCTTAGGGGGTTGGGACCAAGAGACCCAGTACTTC. It is translated as CASSLGGWDQETQYF. Supplemented by reference TRBV7-2 and TRBJ2-5, the full variable domain reads GAGVSQSPSNKVTEKGKDVELRCDPISGHTALYWYRQSLGQGLEFLIYFQGNSAPDKSGLPSDRFSAERTGGSVSTLTIQRTQQEDSAVYLCASSLGGWDQETQYFGPGTRLLVL.